The 27 T cell receptor beta chains listed next were all sequenced from one sample in a study of shared clonotypes between healthy human individuals. Measured with immunoSEQ multiplex PCR; TCRdb has only the in-frame clones, and not every one. The sample holds 2 million to 2.5 million clones, 80% to 95% seen once. Input material: naive CD4+ T cells from PBMCs. As to subset: CD45RA+ positively selected. The receptor source for this set is a man younger than 35 in good health. Some clones in this sample may be carry-over from other donors' samples.

The CDR3 loop is CASSSGLLYNEQFF. Written as DNA, the CDR3 is TGTGCCAGCAGCTCCGGACTCCTCTACAATGAGCAGTTCTTC. The V gene is TRBV7-2, the J gene TRBJ2-1; D might be TRBD2 (5 bases). V was clipped by 4 bases and J by 3 bases, with 10 bases between them. Germline CDR1 SGHTA, CDR2 FQGNSA. The CDR3 runs to 14 residues.

V gene TRBV5-1 combines with J gene TRBJ2-3; 9 bases match TRBD1. The CDR3 consists of 15 residues. Germline lookup yields CDR1 SGHRS and CDR2 YFSETQ. V dropped 0 bases and J dropped 5; count of bases not matched to a gene: 4. The CDR3, as DNA: TGCGCCAGCAGCTTGGCCGGACAGGGGAGAGATACGCAGTATTTT. Protein product: CASSLAGQGRDTQYF. Together with reference TRBV5-1 and TRBJ2-3, the CDR3 gives the full variable domain: KAGVTQTPRYLIKTRGQQVTLSCSPISGHRSVSWYQQTPGQGLQFLFEYFSETQRNKGNFPGRFSGRQFSNSRSEMNVSTLELGDSALYLCASSLAGQGRDTQYFGPGTRLTVL.

The gene calls are TRBV5-6 and TRBJ2-1, with D unclear. The germline gives CDR1 SGHDT, CDR2 YYEEEE. The length of the CDR3 is 12 residues. Trimming shortened V by 0 bases and J by 11 bases, and 9 bases separated the two germline ends. CDR3 in DNA: TGTGCCAGCAGCTTGGAGCGTTACCAGCAGTTCTTC. This translates into CASSLERYQQFF.

The chain employs TRBV14 and TRBJ2-7; unclear D gene. The germline CDR1 and CDR2 sequences are SGHDN and FVKESK. V lost 0 bases to trimming and J lost 3 bases, with 15 bases between them. This CDR3 comprises 16 residues. The CDR3 reads CASSQDLTRSLYEQYF. The CDR3 nucleotides are TGTGCCAGCAGCCAAGATCTTACCCGGAGCCTCTACGAGCAGTACTTC.

This rearrangement joins TRBV14 to TRBJ1-1, with D tentatively TRBD1 (6 bases). V was clipped by 2 bases and J by 1 base, with 11 bases between them. Germline CDR1 and CDR2: SGHDN and FVKESK. The length of the CDR3 is 15 residues. The CDR3 nucleotides read TGTGCCAGCAGCCAACAGGGGCTTGGGAACACTGAAGCTTTCTTT. As protein: CASSQQGLGNTEAFF.

A word on this clone: The sample has other DNA sequences that encode this CDR3 too. The genes are TRBV2 and TRBJ2-5; D unclear. Germline V lookup: CDR1 SNHLY, CDR2 FYNNEI. The CDR3 covers 12 residues. V was trimmed by 3 bases and J by 4 bases, leaving 6 bases between them. CDR3 nucleotide sequence: TGTGCCAGCAGTGAGAGAGGAGAGACCCAGTACTTC. It translates to CASSERGETQYF.

The V gene is TRBV5-4, the J gene TRBJ2-3, with D possibly matching TRBD2 (7 bases). Germline loops: CDR1 SGHNT, CDR2 YYREEE (reference sequence). V shed 2 bases and J shed 4 bases, with 14 bases lying between them. CDR3 length: 15 residues. In nucleotides, the CDR3 is TGTGCCAGCAGCTTACGATCGGGGGGCCCAGATACGCAGTATTTT. Protein: CASSLRSGGPDTQYF.

This clone has a single count. The chain joins TRBV7-9 to TRBJ2-1, with a possible D match to TRBD1 (5 bases). From germline, CDR1 is SEHNR and CDR2 FQNEAQ (reference sequence). V lost 4 bases to trimming and J lost 5 bases, with 21 bases between them. The length of the CDR3 is 17 residues. CDR3 sequence (DNA): TGTGCCAGCAGCTCGCGGATTGGGGCCCTTGGGAACAATGAGCAGTTCTTC. Protein sequence: CASSSRIGALGNNEQFF.

This chain uses TRBV5-4 with TRBJ1-2, with TRBD1 identical over 7 bases. The V segment lost 3 bases and the J segment 4 bases; nucleotides outside the gene matches: 9. This CDR3 comprises 15 residues. Germline V gene sequence: CDR1 SGHNT, CDR2 YYREEE (reference sequence). This CDR3 reads CASSSDRAGGYGYTF. In nucleotides, the CDR3 is TGTGCCAGCAGCTCAGACAGGGCCGGGGGCTATGGCTACACCTTC.

This rearrangement joins TRBV5-4 to TRBJ1-4, with D maybe TRBD1 (6 bases). The germline V and J ends were trimmed by 4 bases and 8 bases, with 15 bases remaining between them. The CDR3 is 14 amino acids. Germline V gene data show CDR1 as SGHNT and CDR2 as YYREEE (reference sequence). CDR3 region: CASSAQGGGEKLFF. In DNA form, the CDR3 reads TGTGCCAGCAGCGCCCAAGGGGGGGGAGAAAAACTGTTTTTT.

In this sample, this clone turned up once. This chain links TRBV7-2 with TRBJ2-7; D is perhaps TRBD2 (5 bases). This CDR3 has 13 residues. The germline gives CDR1 SGHTA, CDR2 FQGNSA. Trimming removed 1 base from V and 3 bases from J, with 7 bases in between. CDR3 nucleotide sequence: TGTGCCAGCAGCTTAGGACGGGACTACGAGCAGTACTTC. Protein: CASSLGRDYEQYF.

The J gene is TRBJ2-7, the V gene TRBV18; a weak D match, TRBD2 (6 bases). Germline CDR1 is KGHSH and CDR2 is LQKENI. V was trimmed by 8 bases and J by 6 bases, leaving 20 bases between them. The length of the CDR3 is 14 residues. The CDR3 spells CASERTRGSGEQYF. CDR3 sequence (DNA): TGTGCCAGCGAACGTACCCGGGGGTCGGGCGAGCAGTACTTC.

This rearrangement joins TRBV7-9 to TRBJ1-3; TRBD1 might be the D (6 bases). The CDR3 consists of 18 residues. V lost 5 bases and J lost 7, with 27 bases in between. Germline V gene data show CDR1 as SEHNR and CDR2 as FQNEAQ (reference sequence). The CDR3 DNA sequence: TGTGCCAGCAGCCCCTATCCTAGGGGGGCCGAAGAGGGGAACACCATATATTTT. It is translated as CASSPYPRGAEEGNTIYF.

CDR3 in amino acids: CASSSRAGDRWLPEQYF. The DNA of the CDR3 is TGTGCCAGCAGCTCCCGAGCGGGGGACAGGTGGTTACCCGAGCAGTACTTC. The gene calls are TRBV11-1 and TRBJ2-7, with D possibly called TRBD1 or TRBD2 (8 bases each). There are 17 residues in the CDR3. The ends were cut back, 4 bases at V and 6 bases at J, with 25 bases in the middle. Per the germline V gene, CDR1 is SGHAT and CDR2 is FQDESV (reference sequence).

J is TRBJ1-2 and V is TRBV28, with D perhaps TRBD1 (5 bases). CDR3 length equals 13 residues. The V end lost 10 bases, the J end lost 2 bases, and 14 bases lay between the germline ends. CDR1 is MDHEN and CDR2 is SYDVKM in the germline V gene. The chain's CDR3 is CATHLGGNYGYTF. For the CDR3, the DNA is TGTGCCACTCACCTCGGGGGAAACTATGGCTACACCTTC.

The table lists this clone with a few counts. Other DNA sequences in this sample translate to the same CDR3. V gene TRBV5-1 combines with J gene TRBJ1-1; no clear D gene. Trimming pared 2 bases from V and 0 bases from J, leaving 5 bases between. The V gene's germline CDR1 is SGHRS and CDR2 YFSETQ. This CDR3 has 13 amino acids. The CDR3 DNA reads as TGCGCCAGCAGCTTTAACATGAACACTGAAGCTTTCTTT. Its protein product is CASSFNMNTEAFF.

This clone was recorded once. The chain employs TRBV18 and TRBJ2-6, with D hard to call. V lost 6 bases, J lost 0 bases, and 9 bases lay in between. Germline CDR1 and CDR2: KGHSH and LQKENI. The CDR3 has 15 residues. CDR3 DNA sequence: TGTGCCAGCTCCCCTTTTGACTCTGGGGCCAACGTCCTGACTTTC. Amino acid sequence: CASSPFDSGANVLTF.

CDR3 residues: CASSPRSGPDTQYF. For the CDR3, the DNA is TGTGCCAGCTCACCACGGTCAGGGCCAGATACGCAGTATTTT. The chain recombines TRBV18 with TRBJ2-3; D might be TRBD1 (5 bases). This CDR3 is built from 14 residues. Germline V gives CDR1 KGHSH, CDR2 LQKENI. Deletions cut 1 base from V and 4 bases from J, with 9 bases between.

The CDR3 DNA reads TGCAGTACCGGGACAGGGGGCGCGGCAAGTGGCTACACCTTC. Its translation: CSTGTGGAASGYTF. This chain links TRBV29-1 with TRBJ1-2, with 12 bases aligning to TRBD1. The CDR3 covers 14 residues. Germline CDR1 and CDR2: SQVTM and ANQGSEA.

The chain recombines TRBV4-3 with TRBJ2-4; TRBD1 might be the D (5 bases). The germline V gene encodes CDR1 LGHNA and CDR2 YSLEER. Trimming took 0 bases from V and 7 from J, leaving 7 bases between them. The CDR3 has 13 residues. The CDR3 DNA is TGCGCCAGCAGCCAAGAGGCAGGGAACATTCAGTACTTC. This encodes CASSQEAGNIQYF.

This clone was picked up one time. Distinct nucleotide sequences in the sample also encode this CDR3. V and J are TRBV11-3 and TRBJ2-2, with TRBD2 as a possible D gene (5 bases). This CDR3 is built from 13 residues. Germline V lookup: CDR1 SGHNT, CDR2 YENEEA. With 4 bases removed from V and 4 bases from J, the gap between germline ends came to 7 bases. The CDR3 nucleotides are TGTGCCAGCAGCTCCCGGGGCACCGGGGAGCTGTTTTTT. This codes for CASSSRGTGELFF.

The chain links TRBV7-3 to TRBJ2-5, with 9 bases fitting TRBD2. Germline V gene sequence: CDR1 SGHTA, CDR2 FQGTGA. J lost 5 bases, V lost 0 bases, and 4 bases had no gene match. This CDR3 has 15 residues. The CDR3 reads CASSLTAGGGETQYF. CDR3 DNA: TGTGCCAGCAGCTTAACAGCGGGAGGCGGGGAGACCCAGTACTTC. Full variable domain (rest looked up from reference TRBV7-3 and TRBJ2-5): GAGVSQTPSNKVTEKGKYVELRCDPISGHTALYWYRQSLGQGPEFLIYFQGTGAADDSGLPNDRFFAVRPEGSVSTLKIQRTERGDSAVYLCASSLTAGGGETQYFGPGTRLLVL.

The chain carries TRBV6-6 and TRBJ2-1, with 12 bases that match TRBD1. The germline CDR1 and CDR2 sequences are MNHNY and SVGAGI (reference sequence). V lost 6 bases, J lost 9 bases, and 9 bases stayed unmatched. The CDR3 sequence is 15 residues long. CDR3 in amino acids: CASRTGTGGLGEQFF. The DNA of the CDR3 is TGTGCCAGCAGAACCGGGACAGGGGGCTTGGGTGAGCAGTTCTTC.

The genes are TRBV4-3 and TRBJ1-5, with D perhaps matching TRBD1 (5 bases). Germline V gene sequence: CDR1 LGHNA, CDR2 YSLEER. There are 18 residues in the CDR3. V lost 0 bases and J 1 base, leaving 16 bases between the germline ends. The CDR3 protein is CASSQDYRAGRSNQPQHF. The CDR3 nucleotides are TGCGCCAGCAGCCAAGATTATCGGGCAGGGCGAAGCAATCAGCCCCAGCATTTT.

The rearrangement joins TRBV5-1 to TRBJ2-5; D is uncertain. Trimming took 0 bases from V and 1 from J, leaving 7 bases between them. There are 14 residues in the CDR3. Germline V gene data show CDR1 as SGHRS and CDR2 as YFSETQ. Written as DNA, the CDR3 is TGCGCCAGCAGCTTGGAAAGGTTCCAAGAGACCCAGTACTTC. It is translated as CASSLERFQETQYF. Complete variable domain (other parts from reference TRBV5-1 and TRBJ2-5): KAGVTQTPRYLIKTRGQQVTLSCSPISGHRSVSWYQQTPGQGLQFLFEYFSETQRNKGNFPGRFSGRQFSNSRSEMNVSTLELGDSALYLCASSLERFQETQYFGPGTRLLVL.

In regard to this clone: The same CDR3 is also encoded by other DNA sequences in this sample. The rearrangement links TRBV18 to TRBJ1-4; 9 nucleotides line up with TRBD1. Germline V gene lookup returns CDR1 KGHSH and CDR2 LQKENI. This CDR3 comprises 14 residues. V shed 1 base and J 7 bases; nucleotides not matched to a gene: 1. The CDR3 DNA reads as TGTGCCAGCTCACCACGGACAGGGGCTGAAAAACTGTTTTTT. This translates into CASSPRTGAEKLFF.

J is TRBJ1-1 and V is TRBV4-3; possibly TRBD1 for D (6 bases). The germline gives CDR1 LGHNA, CDR2 YSLEER. The V end was cut by 5 bases, the J end by 5 bases, with 24 bases between. There are 17 residues in the CDR3. CDR3 nucleotide sequence: TGCGCCAGCAGCGCAAGAGCTGGCGCAGGGGAGGGAACTGAAGCTTTCTTT. This gives the protein CASSARAGAGEGTEAFF.